One and the same sample provided the 28 T cell receptor beta chains below, sequenced in a study of T cell repertoires in cytomegalovirus infection. TCRdb ran MiXCR on the reads and lists one entry per CDR3 protein. Seen here are about 770,000 distinct CDR3 sequences, around 29% observed once, and the top ten hold around 13%. These receptors are not linked to any known antigen. The specimen comprised cultured CD8+ T cells from PBMCs, sampled from culture after CMV antigen stimulation. The receptors derive from a human donor in good health (CMV status not recorded). Some clones in this sample may be carry-over from other donors' samples.

The V gene is TRBV11-1, the J gene TRBJ2-5, with a weak D call TRBD2 (6 bases). Germline lookup yields CDR1 SGHAT and CDR2 FQDESV (reference sequence). This CDR3 is built from 14 residues. Trimming took off 5 bases at V and 2 bases at J, with 12 bases between the two ends. CDR3 residues: CASSRAGLQETQYF. CDR3 nucleotides: TGTGCCAGCAGCCGGGCGGGACTTCAAGAGACCCAGTACTTC.

V and J are TRBV7-9 and TRBJ2-2, with 8 bases identical to TRBD2. CDR3 size: 15 residues. Germline CDR1 SEHNR, CDR2 FQNEAQ (reference sequence). V gave up 5 bases and J gave up 6 bases; unmatched junction bases: 8. The CDR3 region is CASSPPGGAAGELFF. The DNA of the CDR3 is TGTGCCAGCAGCCCACCGGGGGGGGCCGCCGGGGAGCTGTTTTTT.

This rearrangement joins TRBV2 to TRBJ2-3; unclear D gene. The CDR3 contains 14 residues. The V gene's germline CDR1 is SNHLY and CDR2 FYNNEI. Trimming cost V 0 bases and J 5 bases, with 9 bases left between them. CDR3 bases: TGTGCCAGCAGTGAAGCTAGGAAGGAAGATACGCAGTATTTT. Protein product: CASSEARKEDTQYF.

This clonotype was observed many times. The CDR3 loop reads CASSSRRPNRGRDQETQYF. Here the CDR3 DNA reads TGTGCCAGCAGCTCCCGTCGGCCCAACAGGGGCCGGGACCAAGAGACCCAGTACTTC. The V call is TRBV7-8, the J call TRBJ2-5; TRBD1 matches at 7 bases. The germline V gene encodes CDR1 SGHVS and CDR2 FQNEAQ. The ends lost 4 bases at V and 0 bases at J; junction bases unmatched: 17. The CDR3 runs 19 residues.

The chain joins TRBV7-9 to TRBJ1-2; TRBD1 is a possible D gene (5 bases). Germline CDR1 and CDR2: SEHNR and FQNEAQ (reference sequence). The CDR3 contains 20 residues. V was pared by 7 bases and J by 4 bases, with 34 bases between. The CDR3, as DNA: TGTGCCAGCAAACATACGGCAGGTTCGGGCGGGGGAAGCTATGGCTATGGCTACACCTTC. Its protein is CASKHTAGSGGGSYGYGYTF.

In DNA form, the CDR3 reads TGCGCCAGCAGCCCTGACAGGCGGAGCACAGATACGCAGTATTTT. Translated: CASSPDRRSTDTQYF. The rearrangement links TRBV4-1 to TRBJ2-3; D perhaps matches TRBD1 (6 bases). The CDR3 runs 15 residues. V lost 4 bases, J lost 0 bases, and 11 bases lay in between. Germline V gene sequence: CDR1 MGHRA, CDR2 YSYEKL.

This clonotype was seen more than once but under ten times. CDR3 region: CASSSSGTGRNQPQHF. The CDR3 DNA sequence: TGTGCCAGCAGCTCCTCCGGGACAGGGAGAAATCAGCCCCAGCATTTT. This chain links TRBV5-6 with TRBJ1-5, with 9 bases fitting TRBD1. Trimming removed 3 bases from V and 4 bases from J; junction bases left unmatched: 8. The CDR3 contains 16 residues. Germline loops: CDR1 SGHDT, CDR2 YYEEEE.

This chain connects TRBV23-1 to TRBJ2-1, with 7 nucleotides matching TRBD1. TRBV23-1 belongs to the ORF category, with a function that is uncertain. J gave up 0 bases and V 5 bases, and 10 bases lay outside the gene matches. The CDR3 has 17 amino acids. The CDR3 coding sequence is TGCGCCAGCAGTTACCGGGACAGAACCAGCTCCTACAATGAGCAGTTCTTC. Residues: CASSYRDRTSSYNEQFF.

This clonotype was seen more than once but under ten times. This chain uses TRBV19 with TRBJ2-7; TRBD1 agrees at 7 bases. Germline V gives CDR1 LNHDA, CDR2 SQIVND (reference sequence). This CDR3 has 14 amino acids. The ends lost 7 bases at V and 1 base at J; junction bases unmatched: 7. CDR3 DNA sequence: TGTGCCAGTACCCCGACAGGGTGGTCCTACGAGCAGTACTTC. It encodes CASTPTGWSYEQYF. The full variable domain, with the rest looked up from reference TRBV19 and TRBJ2-7, is DGGITQSPKYLFRKEGQNVTLSCEQNLNHDAMYWYRQDPGQGLRLIYYSQIVNDFQKGDIAEGYSVSREKKESFPLTVTSAQKNPTAFYLCASTPTGWSYEQYFGPGTRLTVT.

This clonotype was picked up many times. This rearrangement joins TRBV7-3 to TRBJ2-3; 7 bases are a match to TRBD2. The germline V gene has CDR1 SGHTA and CDR2 FQGTGA. V dropped 1 base and J dropped 4; count of bases not matched to a gene: 2. The CDR3 totals 14 residues. In DNA form, the CDR3 reads TGTGCCAGCAGCTTAATAGCGGGTCCAGATACGCAGTATTTT. This codes for CASSLIAGPDTQYF.

In its sample, this clonotype was seen many times. CDR3 residues: CASSDVFFLGANTEAFF. CDR3 DNA: TGTGCCAGCAGTGATGTCTTTTTTCTGGGGGCGAACACTGAAGCTTTCTTT. The chain links TRBV6-1 to TRBJ1-1; D possibly corresponds to TRBD1 (6 bases). The V gene's germline CDR1 is MNHNS and CDR2 SASEGT. This CDR3 is built from 17 residues. V gave up 3 bases and J gave up 1 base, with 18 bases separating them.

There are a few counts of this clonotype. V gene TRBV29-1 combines with J gene TRBJ2-5, with D possibly TRBD2 on 6 matching bases. Trimming removed 6 bases at V and 5 bases at J, with 13 bases between. Germline V gene sequence: CDR1 SQVTM, CDR2 ANQGSEA. This CDR3 spans 12 amino acids. The CDR3 reads CSVVGGAETQYF. The CDR3 bases are TGCAGCGTCGTCGGAGGGGCCGAGACCCAGTACTTC.

CDR3 nucleotides: TGCGCCAGCAGCCAAGATCGGCAGGCGCTCACAGATACGCAGTATTTT. This sequence encodes CASSQDRQALTDTQYF. The chain joins TRBV4-3 to TRBJ2-3; D not resolved. The CDR3 has 16 amino acids. Germline values: CDR1 LGHNA, CDR2 YSLEER. V was trimmed by 0 bases and J by 2 bases, leaving 12 bases between them.

V usage is TRBV7-9 and J usage is TRBJ2-3; the match to TRBD2 covers 13 bases. There are 17 residues in the CDR3. V dropped 5 bases and J dropped 4; count of bases not matched to a gene: 9. Germline-derived CDR1 and CDR2 are SEHNR and FQNEAQ (reference sequence). The CDR3 loop reads CASSPRLAGGVADTQYF. CDR3 sequence (DNA): TGTGCCAGCAGCCCGCGACTAGCGGGGGGCGTCGCAGATACGCAGTATTTT.

This clonotype turned up a few times. The V gene is TRBV7-9, the J gene TRBJ1-2, with a possible D match to TRBD1 (6 bases). Germline lookup yields CDR1 SEHNR and CDR2 FQNEAQ (reference sequence). CDR3 length: 14 residues. Trimming cost V 1 base and J 4 bases, with 10 bases left between them. The CDR3 DNA reads as TGTGCCAGCAGCTTAGGGGCAGGGGCCTATGGCTACACCTTC. The encoded protein is CASSLGAGAYGYTF.

This clonotype was recorded a few times. This rearrangement joins TRBV2 to TRBJ2-1; D is possibly TRBD1 (5 bases). V was shortened by 6 bases and J by 1 base, with 16 bases between the two germline ends. Germline V gene lookup returns CDR1 SNHLY and CDR2 FYNNEI. This CDR3 has 16 residues. DNA for the CDR3: TGTGCCAGCAGAGGACGCAGGGTAAATTCCTACAATGAGCAGTTCTTC. Its translation is CASRGRRVNSYNEQFF. The whole variable domain, remainder taken from reference TRBV2 and TRBJ2-1, is EPEVTQTPSHQVTQMGQEVILRCVPISNHLYFYWYRQILGQKVEFLVSFYNNEISEKSEIFDDQFSVERPDGSNFTLKIRSTKLEDSAMYFCASRGRRVNSYNEQFFGPGTRLTVL.

The chain joins TRBV5-6 to TRBJ2-7; 10 bases line up with TRBD1. V lost 2 bases and J lost 1; bases outside the gene matches: 6. The germline CDR1 and CDR2 sequences are SGHDT and YYEEEE. This CDR3 contains 16 residues. In nucleotides, the CDR3 is TGTGCCAGCAGCTTAAGGGACAGGGGACTTTCCTACGAGCAGTACGTC. Translated, it gives CASSLRDRGLSYEQYV.

The V gene is TRBV27, the J gene TRBJ1-2, with 9 bases identical to TRBD1. After removal of 5 bases from V and 6 bases from J, the junction contained 10 bases not matched to a gene. The germline V gene encodes CDR1 MNHEY and CDR2 SMNVEV (reference sequence). The CDR3 has 15 residues. The CDR3 region is CASSHPGTGTDGYTF. The CDR3 DNA is TGTGCCAGCAGTCACCCTGGGACAGGGACTGATGGCTACACCTTC.

As concerns this clonotype: At one of its ends the junction is not consistent with the germline gene, which may arise from a read error. The chain is built from TRBV6-8 and TRBJ2-1; tentative D call: TRBD2 (5 bases). Germline V CDR1 and CDR2: MNHGY, SAAAGT. The CDR3 spans 17 residues. The CDR3 loop is CASGYSPGYLEGNEQFF. The CDR3 coding sequence is TGTGCCAGCGGTTACTCTCCGGGGTATTTAGAAGGTAATGAGCAGTTCTTC.

The chain combines TRBV7-9 with TRBJ1-6, with TRBD1 matching 10 bases. V lost 1 base and J lost 14; bases outside the gene matches: 5. There are 14 residues in the CDR3. The germline CDR1 and CDR2 sequences are SEHNR and FQNEAQ (reference sequence). The CDR3 DNA reads TGTGCCAGCAGCTTAGGAGGGACAGGGGCGGCCCTCCACTTT. As protein: CASSLGGTGAALHF.

This clonotype has ten or more counts. The chain couples TRBV2 to TRBJ2-7; 7 nucleotides agree with TRBD1. The junction had 7 bases not matched to a gene; V was cut back by 8 bases and J by 3 bases. The germline CDR1 and CDR2 sequences are SNHLY and FYNNEI. The CDR3 is 13 residues long. The CDR3 is CASELGQYYEQYF. The CDR3 bases are TGTGCCAGCGAGTTGGGACAGTACTACGAGCAGTACTTC.

This clonotype was counted between two and nine times. This sequence joins TRBV9 and TRBJ2-1; the match to TRBD2 covers 7 bases. Germline CDR1 is SGDLS and CDR2 is YYNGEE. The CDR3 has 14 residues. The V segment lost 0 bases and the J segment 6 bases; nucleotides outside the gene matches: 3. Written as DNA, the CDR3 is TGTGCCAGCAGCGTAGCCGGCGGGGGCAATGAGCAGTTCTTC. This encodes CASSVAGGGNEQFF.

This clonotype showed up just a few times. The rearrangement links TRBV5-6 to TRBJ1-5, with D unclear. Deletions cut 0 bases from V and 0 bases from J, with 7 bases between. Per germline, CDR1 SGHDT and CDR2 YYEEEE. This CDR3 has 15 amino acids. CDR3 sequence (DNA): TGTGCCAGCAGCTTGGGGCAGCATAGCAATCAGCCCCAGCATTTT. It encodes CASSLGQHSNQPQHF.

This rearrangement joins TRBV28 to TRBJ2-1, with a possible D match to TRBD1 (5 bases). This CDR3 has 12 amino acids. The V gene's germline CDR1 is MDHEN and CDR2 SYDVKM. V lost 7 bases, J lost 8 bases, and 12 bases lay in between. CDR3 sequence reads: CASNQGLDEQFF. As DNA, the CDR3 is TGTGCCAGCAATCAGGGTCTCGATGAGCAGTTCTTC.

The rearrangement uses TRBV5-5 and TRBJ1-4, with D tentatively TRBD1 (5 bases). CDR1 and CDR2 (germline): SGHKS, YYEKEE (reference sequence). The CDR3 runs 14 residues. V was cut by 1 base and J by 7 bases, with 11 bases left in between. The CDR3 nucleotides are TGTGCCAGCAGCTTGTTCGGGGACGGTGAAAAACTGTTTTTT. This gives the protein CASSLFGDGEKLFF.

The sample holds a few counts of this clonotype. This chain joins TRBV7-8 and TRBJ2-1, with 7 bases fitting TRBD1. V lost 4 bases to trimming and J lost 10 bases; unmatched junction nucleotides: 13. The CDR3 has 15 residues. CDR1 SGHVS and CDR2 FQNEAQ come from the germline V gene. The CDR3 loop is CASSSSKGAGLEQFF. CDR3 in DNA: TGTGCCAGCAGCTCGAGCAAGGGGGCCGGGCTAGAGCAGTTCTTC.

This clonotype was recorded a few times. The chain is built from TRBV20-1 and TRBJ1-2, with 8 nucleotides matching TRBD1. The CDR3 is made up of 15 amino acids. Trimming took 6 bases from V and 4 from J; bases not matched to a gene: 13. Per germline, CDR1 DFQATT and CDR2 SNEGSKA (reference sequence). Here the CDR3 DNA reads TGCAGTGCGGCCTCCGGGACAGGAGCGGGCTATGGCTACACCTTC. It translates to CSAASGTGAGYGYTF.

The rearrangement uses TRBV7-9 and TRBJ2-7, with D unresolved. Germline assignment: CDR1 SEHNR and CDR2 FQNEAQ (reference sequence). The V and J ends lost 5 bases and 2 bases respectively, with 13 bases between them. This CDR3 comprises 14 residues. CDR3 sequence (DNA): TGTGCCAGCAGCCCCGTTGGCAGTCCCTACGAGCAGTACTTC. Its translation: CASSPVGSPYEQYF.